This TCR beta chain derives from a study of T cell responses to AZD1222 COVID-19 vaccine (dated by TCRdb to the early 2020s). General notes on the study: AZD1222 recipients given second doses at about 4 weeks or at about 12 weeks were pooled, since spike-specific TCR depth and breadth were not found to differ between the two schedules. A total of about 230 trial participants underwent TCR sequencing, of whom around 200 received two doses of AZD1222 and about 25 received two doses of the MenACWY control vaccine. Trial participants were enrolled into age subgroups of 18-55, 56-69 and 70-plus years, which contained 148, 28 and 57 TCR-sequenced participants, respectively. Overall results and qualifications from the work: Conclusions about previously exposed vaccinees are limited, since just five or six AZD1222 recipients were seropositive for SARS-CoV-2 at baseline. The 56-69-year group was small, and its depth increase did not reach significance, likely because of low power. Because no day 14 peak-response samples were available, repertoires were characterized only after the peak T cell response. A significant rise in spike-specific TCR breadth and depth was observed after two AZD1222 doses relative to day 0 and relative to MenACWY recipients. Nearly half of unique spike-specific TCRs reportedly recognized epitopes outside regions mutated in the B.1.351 and B.1.1.7 variants. Participants were mostly white British, with more females than males. The authors suggested clonal diversity may have been underestimated. Vaccine-associated CD4 TCRs spanned the whole spike protein, with dominant responses in regions 160-218 and 743-854.

A note on this clone: No cognate antigen has been identified for it. Within one base of it there is no much larger clone, and no base qualities were kept.

The CDR3 regions of human TCRbeta chains were analyzed by immunosequencing. Per the authors' processing: Repertoire TCRs were matched against a reference library of SARS-CoV-2-specific TCRs generated with the MIRA antigen-specificity platform. Breadth was defined as the fraction of unique TCRs that were SARS-CoV-2-associated, and depth was defined as the fraction of total T cells that were SARS-CoV-2-associated. Using the MIRA data, each spike-specific TCR was mapped to the spike region that the TCR reacts to and placed in a CD4 or CD8 class. Log10-transformed breadth and depth values were compared by one-way ANOVA with Sidak's multiple comparisons tests. TCRdb obtained this table from immuneACCESS and retained in-frame rearrangements with V and J assigned. These tables miss some clones; where compared with another copy, unresolved V genes account for less than half of the shortfall, and the remainder is unexplained. D and trimming were read from the DNA, whereas the V and J calls and clone size are those reported in that table. The sample table holds about 97,000 clones, of which roughly 90% were seen once. The leading ten clones occupy less than 3.5% of the sample.

Reading the label with the study, this specimen's time point is: baseline before first vaccination. Vaccinee samples were obtained from the UK trials COV001 and COV002, which included a single-blind randomized controlled phase 2/3 trial of AZD1222 (ChAdOx1 nCoV-19) in healthy adults. Trial participant PBMC samples were collected at day 0 and day 28 after the second dose for TCRbeta chain sequencing. Measured from the cysteine to the phenylalanine, the CDR3 is 14 residues long. Of the read, only the CDR3 DNA is kept; its 42 bases are in frame from base 1. Trimming takes 7 bases from V and 6 bases from J, and the germline ends sit 18 bases apart. CDR1 is given as LNHDA and CDR2 as SQIVND, both from the germline V gene (reference sequence).

The sequence came from an adult in good health. The chain was built from TRBV19 and TRBJ1-1; a confident D gene designation cannot be given. The specimen was peripheral blood, collected on day 0 of AZD1222 vaccination. The encoded CDR3 is CASTRLYPLAEAFF. The nucleotide sequence reads TGTGCCAGTACCCGCCTATATCCGTTGGCTGAAGCTTTCTTT. The reference TRBV19 and TRBJ1-1 proteins fill in what lies around the CDR3, so the full variable domain reads DGGITQSPKYLFRKEGQNVTLSCEQNLNHDAMYWYRQDPGQGLRLIYYSQIVNDFQKGDIAEGYSVSREKKESFPLTVTSAQKNPTAFYLCASTRLYPLAEAFFGQGTRLTVV.